This T cell receptor beta chain was documented in a study of identical twins' blood T cells. At the level of the study: Around 12 libraries, six alpha and six beta, gave approximately 50 million reads.

In this sample, this clonotype turned up a few times. TCRdb itself ran the 5' RACE reads through MiXCR, one entry per CDR3 protein. The sample has 400,000 or so distinct CDR3 sequences, roughly 31% seen once. The source material was PBMCs. The TCR comes from a woman aged 18 to 55 in good health.

CDR3 coding DNA: TGTGCCAGCAGTCTAGCGGGAGGAGTCTATGAGCAGTTCTTC. It is translated as CASSLAGGVYEQFF. The chain has TRBV3-1 and TRBJ2-1; 11 bases fit TRBD2. V was clipped by 6 bases and J by 8 bases; unmatched bases: 6. The CDR3 consists of 14 residues. Looked up from germline, CDR1 is LGHDT and CDR2 is YNNKEL (reference sequence).